This T cell receptor (beta chain) was sequenced for a study of T-cell memory formation after mild COVID-19. This clonotype was detected many times. TCRdb used MiXCR to reprocess the 5' RACE reads, holding one entry per CDR3 protein. This sample has hundreds of thousands of distinct CDR3 sequences, with around 25% found just once. There are 12 residues in the CDR3. The germline V gene has CDR1 SEHNR and CDR2 FQNEAQ (reference sequence). The V end was cut by 5 bases, the J end by 7 bases, with 10 bases between. V usage is TRBV7-9 and J usage is TRBJ2-3; D remains unclear. This TCR was sampled from an adult woman who had mild COVID-19 (a few samples of this study predate the infection). Cell type and time point are not known. The sample taken for sequencing was PBMCs or a T cell subset sorted from them (not recorded which). The CDR3 DNA is TGTGCCAGCAGCCAAGACGGATATACGCAGTATTTT. Amino acid sequence: CASSQDGYTQYF.